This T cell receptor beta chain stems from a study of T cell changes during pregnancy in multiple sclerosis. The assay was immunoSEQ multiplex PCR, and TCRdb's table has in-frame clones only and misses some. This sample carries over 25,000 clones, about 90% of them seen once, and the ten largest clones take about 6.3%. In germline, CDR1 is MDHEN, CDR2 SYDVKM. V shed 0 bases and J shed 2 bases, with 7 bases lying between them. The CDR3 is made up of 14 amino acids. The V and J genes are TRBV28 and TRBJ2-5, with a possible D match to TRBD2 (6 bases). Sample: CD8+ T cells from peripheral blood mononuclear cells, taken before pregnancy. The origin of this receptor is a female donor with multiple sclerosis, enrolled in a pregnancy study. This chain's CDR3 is CASSLWRGQETQYF. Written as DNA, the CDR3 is TGTGCCAGCAGTTTATGGCGGGGACAAGAGACCCAGTACTTC.